The next 24 T cell receptor beta chains were all read from a single sample in a study of tumor and adjacent non-tumor tissue in lung cancer. TCRbeta libraries were built with three rounds of nested PCR, modified from ARM-PCR. TCRdb re-called the multiplex PCR reads through MiXCR, storing one row per CDR3 protein. The sample has approximately 120,000 distinct CDR3 sequences; 60% to 70% are singletons. RNA was extracted from bulk tissue without any cell sorting. The normal lung tissue was taken more than 3 cm from the tumor edge. Material: distant non-tumor lung tissue. The receptors shown here come from a man between 60 and 70 years old with non-small cell lung cancer.

In its sample, this clonotype was seen once. One end of the junction is discordant with germline, which a read error may explain. This chain connects TRBV6-2 or TRBV6-3 to TRBJ2-7; D may be TRBD2 (6 bases). This CDR3 contains 14 residues. Germline V lookup: CDR1 MNHEY, CDR2 SVGEGT. The CDR3 loop is CACSKGLTRYEQYF. The CDR3 DNA is TGTGCCTGCAGTAAAGGACTAACCCGGTACGAGCAGTACTTC.

This chain connects TRBV7-9 to TRBJ2-5, with 15 positions matching TRBD2. Trimming cost V 1 base and J 5 bases; bases outside gene matches: 5. Germline CDR1 and CDR2: SEHNR and FQNEAQ (reference sequence). The CDR3 contains 17 residues. DNA for the CDR3: TGTGCCAGCAGCTTAGTGGGGACTAGCGGGAGGAGGGAGACCCAGTACTTC. Residues: CASSLVGTSGRRETQYF.

The table lists this clonotype with many counts. The chain joins TRBV6-1 to TRBJ2-5, with 9 bases lining up with TRBD1. Germline V gene lookup returns CDR1 MNHNS and CDR2 SASEGT. The CDR3 covers 15 residues. Trimming removed 8 bases from V and 4 bases from J; junction bases left unmatched: 11. CDR3 residues: CASGNRGRGGETQYF. The CDR3 bases are TGTGCCAGCGGTAACAGGGGGCGAGGGGGAGAGACCCAGTACTTC.

J is TRBJ2-7 and V is TRBV20-1, with 8 nucleotides matching TRBD2. Trimming removed 4 bases from V and 2 bases from J; junction bases left unmatched: 10. The CDR3 runs 15 residues. The V gene's germline CDR1 is DFQATT and CDR2 SNEGSKA (reference sequence). Here the CDR3 reads CSATPVRGATYEQYF. The CDR3 coding sequence is TGCAGTGCTACTCCGGTGCGGGGGGCAACCTACGAGCAGTACTTC.

This rearrangement joins TRBV19 to TRBJ1-2, with 8 positions matching TRBD1. The V and J ends lost 5 bases and 3 bases, in that order; junction bases with no gene match: 8. Germline CDR1 LNHDA, CDR2 SQIVND (reference sequence). The CDR3 runs to 15 residues. This CDR3 is CASSRVAGGDYGYTF. CDR3 DNA: TGTGCCAGTAGTCGTGTTGCAGGGGGCGACTATGGCTACACCTTC.

The genes are TRBV5-1 and TRBJ2-2, with D unresolved. CDR3 length: 14 amino acids. Germline V gene lookup returns CDR1 SGHRS and CDR2 YFSETQ. Deletions cut 3 bases from V and 7 bases from J, with 13 bases between. The CDR3 reads CASSSGPANGELFF. The CDR3 nucleotides read TGCGCCAGCAGCTCCGGACCAGCCAACGGGGAGCTGTTTTTT.

Comment on this clonotype: A read error may account for a junction end that differs from germline. The chain joins TRBV4-2 to TRBJ2-7; D is uncertain. This CDR3 comprises 15 residues. Germline V gene lookup returns CDR1 LGHNA and CDR2 YNFKEQ. Written as DNA, the CDR3 is TGTGCCAGCAGCGAAGAAACCGGCGATCTGATCGAGCAGTACTTC. This codes for CASSEETGDLIEQYF.

This clonotype was counted only a few times. A much more abundant neighbour one base away suggests this may be a read error. The chain links TRBV5-4 to TRBJ2-5; D is unresolved. The CDR3 is 14 amino acids. Germline CDR1 and CDR2: SGHNT and YYREEE (reference sequence). The CDR3, as DNA: TGTACCAGCAGCTTGGAAAAGTCACGGGAGACCCAGTACTTC. Its protein is CTSSLEKSRETQYF.

This clonotype was seen a single time. This clone may be a read error of a much larger clone one base away. The V call is TRBV20-1, the J call TRBJ1-3, with 7 positions matching TRBD1. The CDR3 is 14 amino acids. Germline trimming cut 7 bases from V and 4 bases from J; bases unmatched to any gene: 10. The germline V gene encodes CDR1 DFQATT and CDR2 SNEGSKA (reference sequence). In nucleotides, the CDR3 is TGCAGTGTTAGCACCAGGGGGATCGGAAACACCATATATTTT. Residues: CSVSTRGIGNTIYF.

As for this clonotype: A junction end diverges from the germline sequence, so it may reflect a read error. The V call is TRBV4-1, the J call TRBJ1-5; TRBD1 is a possible D gene (6 bases). Germline assignment: CDR1 MGHRA and CDR2 YSYEKL. The CDR3 spans 12 residues. The CDR3: CSSSQGGQPQHF. Written as DNA, the CDR3 is TGCTCCAGCAGTCAAGGGGGGCAGCCCCAGCATTTT.

For this clonotype: This may arise from a read error, as a much more abundant clone is one base away. This chain joins TRBV28 and TRBJ2-7; D tentatively reads TRBD1 or TRBD2 (5 bases each). The CDR3 consists of 12 residues. Germline CDR1 reads MDHEN; CDR2 reads SYDVKM. CDR3 coding DNA: TGTGCCAGCAGCTCCCACGGGACCAGTCTCGACTTC. Protein product: CASSSHGTSLDF.

About this clonotype itself: The DNA is left out, because the CDR3 cannot be placed on it with certainty; the CDR3 is given as TCRdb lists it. The V call is TRBV19, the J call TRBJ2-3. The CDR3 is 14 residues long, counting both termini. CDR1 is LNHDA and CDR2 is SQIVND in the germline V gene (reference sequence). CDR3 in amino acids: CASKVGWGTDTEYF.

V gene TRBV24-1 combines with J gene TRBJ2-1; maybe TRBD2 (9 bases). Trimming took 3 bases from V and 8 from J, leaving 19 bases between them. CDR1 and CDR2 (germline): KGHDR, SFDVKD. This CDR3 region has 16 residues. DNA for the CDR3: TGTGCCACCAGTGATCCGGGACTAGCAGGGGGCGATGAGCAGTTCTTC. It yields the protein CATSDPGLAGGDEQFF.

The CDR3 region is CASSRNRVGEAFF. The CDR3 DNA reads as TGCGCCAGCAGCCGAAACAGGGTTGGTGAAGCTTTCTTT. The J gene is TRBJ1-1, the V gene TRBV4-3; a possible D gene is TRBD1 (6 bases). CDR3 length: 13 residues. Trimming removed 4 bases from V and 7 bases from J, with 13 bases in between. Looked up from germline, CDR1 is LGHNA and CDR2 is YSLEER.

The chain recombines TRBV20-1 with TRBJ2-3, with 9 bases lining up with TRBD2. Germline CDR1 reads DFQATT; CDR2 reads SNEGSKA (reference sequence). V was clipped by 0 bases and J by 3 bases; unmatched bases: 10. CDR3 length: 17 amino acids. This CDR3 is CSARDLLAGLETDTQYF. Written as DNA, the CDR3 is TGCAGTGCTAGAGATCTTCTAGCGGGGTTGGAGACAGATACGCAGTATTTT.

The chain employs TRBV29-1 and TRBJ1-2; a possible D gene is TRBD1 (6 bases). The germline V gene has CDR1 SQVTM and CDR2 ANQGSEA. V dropped 7 bases and J dropped 4 bases, with 13 bases sitting between them. This CDR3 has 12 residues. The CDR3 is CSASEGGYGYTF. The CDR3 DNA sequence: TGCAGCGCAAGCGAGGGGGGCTATGGCTACACCTTC.

This clonotype occurred many times. The J gene is TRBJ1-5, the V gene TRBV10-2; D may be TRBD1 (5 bases). Per germline, CDR1 WSHSY and CDR2 SAAADI. The CDR3 sequence is 14 residues long. The ends were cut back, 0 bases at V and 7 bases at J, with 10 bases in the middle. The CDR3 DNA sequence: TGCGCCAGCAGTGAGTCGAGCGGGACCCAGCCCCAGCATTTT. It translates to CASSESSGTQPQHF.

This clonotype was seen a handful of times. The chain uses TRBV7-9 and TRBJ2-1; no clear D gene. This CDR3 has 17 residues. Trimming took 2 bases from V and 5 from J, leaving 19 bases between them. Germline CDR1 reads SEHNR; CDR2 reads FQNEAQ (reference sequence). CDR3 sequence: CASSLSKAIGPHNEQFF. CDR3 nucleotides: TGTGCCAGCAGCTTATCGAAGGCGATAGGGCCCCACAATGAGCAGTTCTTC.

A few counts support this clonotype. Given a much more abundant clone one base away, this may be a read error. V gene TRBV28 combines with J gene TRBJ2-2; 8 bases line up with TRBD2. CDR1 is MDHEN, CDR2 SYDVKM, per germline. J gave up 6 bases and V 10 bases, and 13 bases lay outside the gene matches. CDR3 length equals 15 residues. The CDR3 bases are TGTGCCACCGCGGCCAGGACTAGCAGCTCCGGGGAGCTGTTTTTT. Translating it yields CATAARTSSSGELFF.

The gene calls are TRBV10-2 and TRBJ2-7; 9 bases are shared with TRBD2. V lost 10 bases to trimming and J lost 2 bases; unmatched junction nucleotides: 12. Germline CDR1 and CDR2: WSHSY and SAAADI. The CDR3 length is 15 residues. Here the CDR3 reads CATTGSSGTAYEQYF. In nucleotides, the CDR3 is TGCGCCACAACGGGGTCTAGCGGGACAGCCTACGAGCAGTACTTC.

The sample holds many counts of this clonotype. The rearrangement uses TRBV12-3 or TRBV12-4 and TRBJ2-1; weak D call: TRBD2 (5 bases). V lost 6 bases and J lost 5, with 14 bases in between. The CDR3 has 14 amino acids. The CDR3 DNA reads TGTGCCAGCAGCCGTGGAGGACGCGACAATGAGCAGTTCTTC. Translation gives CASSRGGRDNEQFF.

For this clonotype: A read error is likely, as this CDR3 ends without the conserved phenylalanine or tryptophan. CDR3 protein: CASGFAGTGGYTI. The CDR3 DNA follows: TGTGCCAGCGGTTTCGCCGGGACCGGTGGCTACACCATC. The chain carries TRBV28 and TRBJ1-2; a possible D gene is TRBD1 (5 bases). The CDR3 is 13 residues long. Germline V gene sequence: CDR1 MDHEN, CDR2 SYDVKM.

Of note for this clonotype: Its ends do not fully match the called genes, so a read error is possible. This sequence joins TRBV28 and TRBJ2-1, with D perhaps assigned TRBD1 or TRBD2 (6 bases each). The CDR3 spans 15 residues. The V gene's germline CDR1 is MDHEN and CDR2 SYDVKM. CDR3 nucleotide sequence: TGTGCCAGCAGTTTATCTAGCGTCGGGGACAATGAGCGGCTCTTC. This sequence encodes CASSLSSVGDNERLF.

This clonotype was counted ten times or more. The V and J genes are TRBV12-5 and TRBJ1-5; D is uncertain. Between the trimmed V and J ends, which lost 1 base and 4 bases, there was a span of 5 bases. CDR3 length equals 13 residues. CDR1 and CDR2 (germline): LGHNT, FRNRAP. The DNA for the CDR3 is TGTGCTAGTGGTTTGGGGGAAAATCAGCCCCAGCATTTT. This translates into CASGLGENQPQHF.